This entry lists 30 T cell receptor beta chains sequenced from one sample in a study of OX40 agonist ivuxolimab in advanced cancers. TCRdb's table, derived via immunoSEQ multiplex PCR, lists solely in-frame clones and lacks some. The profile shows 35,000 to 50,000 clones, 85% to 90% of them singletons. The sequencing used CD4+ or CD8+ T cells sorted from blood, collected in a trial of the OX40 agonist ivuxolimab. The receptors come from an adult with an advanced solid tumor such as melanoma, head and neck, liver or kidney cancer.

CDR3: CASTARTDGTGELFF. The DNA of the CDR3 is TGTGCCAGCACCGCCCGGACTGATGGCACCGGGGAGCTGTTTTTT. V is TRBV28 and J is TRBJ2-2; possible D gene TRBD2, 5 bases. The V and J ends lost 7 bases and 4 bases respectively, with 16 bases between them. Germline V CDR1 and CDR2: MDHEN, SYDVKM. This CDR3 contains 15 residues.

CDR3 protein: CASSFGRDVGNEQFF. For the CDR3, the DNA is TGTGCCAGCAGCTTCGGCCGCGACGTCGGTAATGAGCAGTTCTTC. This chain joins TRBV11-2 and TRBJ2-1; D gene uncertain. CDR3 length: 15 amino acids. The germline V gene encodes CDR1 SGHAT and CDR2 FQNNGV. Between the trimmed V and J ends, which lost 3 bases and 7 bases, there was a span of 16 bases.

This chain uses TRBV19 with TRBJ2-2; D might be TRBD1 (5 bases). The CDR3 spans 14 residues. V lost 5 bases, J lost 4 bases, and 11 bases lay in between. Germline CDR1 LNHDA, CDR2 SQIVND (reference sequence). The CDR3 is CASSLDSTTGELFF. The CDR3 bases are TGTGCCAGTAGTCTTGACAGCACCACCGGGGAGCTGTTTTTT.

This rearrangement joins TRBV29-1 to TRBJ2-1; TRBD1 might be the D (6 bases). The V end was cut by 1 base, the J end by 8 bases, with 9 bases between. This CDR3 region has 12 residues. Germline-derived CDR1 and CDR2 are SQVTM and ANQGSEA. This CDR3 reads CSVEVQGDEQFF. As DNA, the CDR3 is TGCAGCGTTGAAGTACAGGGTGATGAGCAGTTCTTC.

The chain is built from TRBV2 and TRBJ2-4, with D hard to call. The CDR3 spans 18 residues. CDR1 and CDR2 (germline): SNHLY, FYNNEI. V lost 0 bases, J lost 1 base, and 16 bases lay in between. CDR3 residues: CASSEAAPRYLAKNIQYF. CDR3 nucleotide sequence: TGTGCCAGCAGTGAAGCGGCCCCACGTTATCTCGCCAAAAACATTCAGTACTTC.

This clone occurred once. The chain has TRBV20-1 and TRBJ2-1, with D hard to call. Trimming took off 5 bases at V and 5 bases at J, with 4 bases between the two ends. The CDR3 has 10 residues. CDR1 is DFQATT and CDR2 is SNEGSKA in the germline V gene (reference sequence). The CDR3 protein is CSASNNEQFF. The CDR3 region has the DNA TGCAGTGCTTCTAACAATGAGCAGTTCTTC.

This clone was picked up one time. The V and J genes are TRBV18 and TRBJ2-7; maybe TRBD1 (6 bases). V lost 0 bases to trimming and J lost 2 bases, with 8 bases between them. The length of the CDR3 is 14 residues. In germline, CDR1 is KGHSH, CDR2 LQKENI. CDR3: CASSPPQGPYEQYF. The CDR3 nucleotides read TGTGCCAGCTCACCACCCCAGGGGCCCTACGAGCAGTACTTC.

V usage is TRBV30 and J usage is TRBJ1-1; D gene unclear. The CDR3 contains 11 residues. The V end was cut by 4 bases, the J end by 5 bases, with 8 bases between. The germline V gene encodes CDR1 GTSNPN and CDR2 SVGIG (reference sequence). CDR3 residues: CAWKRGTEAFF. The CDR3, as DNA: TGTGCCTGGAAGCGGGGAACTGAAGCTTTCTTT.

This clone appeared a single time. This rearrangement joins TRBV4-3 to TRBJ2-6; D remains unclear. Trimming left V 4 bases short and J 1 base short, with 11 bases between. This CDR3 is built from 16 residues. Germline lookup yields CDR1 LGHNA and CDR2 YSLEER. CDR3 amino acids: CASSLGYRSGANVLTF. The CDR3 DNA sequence: TGCGCCAGCAGCCTCGGATACAGATCTGGGGCCAACGTCCTGACTTTC.

J is TRBJ2-7 and V is TRBV28; D uncertain. CDR1 MDHEN and CDR2 SYDVKM come from the germline V gene. V lost 3 bases, J lost 6 bases, and 12 bases lay in between. This CDR3 spans 13 amino acids. The CDR3 loop reads CASSFPGTREQYF. Here the CDR3 DNA reads TGTGCCAGCAGTTTCCCCGGTACACGCGAGCAGTACTTC.

The chain carries TRBV7-2 and TRBJ2-3; unclear D gene. Germline CDR1 SGHTA, CDR2 FQGNSA. V lost 8 bases to trimming and J lost 6 bases, with 12 bases between them. This CDR3 has 12 residues. CDR3 sequence: CASATYRDTQYF. The DNA for the CDR3 is TGTGCCAGCGCAACCTATCGGGATACGCAGTATTTT.

The chain carries TRBV4-3 and TRBJ2-1; tentatively, D is TRBD1 (5 bases). The germline V gene has CDR1 LGHNA and CDR2 YSLEER. Trimming left V 0 bases short and J 5 bases short, with 11 bases between. The CDR3 has 15 residues. The CDR3 nucleotides read TGCGCCAGCAGCCAAGATGCCGCAGGGAACAATGAGCAGTTCTTC. Amino acids: CASSQDAAGNNEQFF.

The rearrangement links TRBV4-2 to TRBJ2-7; 8 positions match TRBD2. This CDR3 is built from 15 residues. Germline values: CDR1 LGHNA, CDR2 YNFKEQ. The ends lost 1 base at V and 1 base at J; junction bases unmatched: 3. Written as DNA, the CDR3 is TGTGCCAGCAGCCAAGCCGGGACTAGGTCCTACGAGCAGTACTTC. Translated, it gives CASSQAGTRSYEQYF.

The CDR3 nucleotides are TGTGCCAGCAGCTTAATTTTCCAGACAGATACGCAGTATTTT. It translates to CASSLIFQTDTQYF. The J gene is TRBJ2-3, the V gene TRBV7-8; no firm D call. V lost 2 bases and J 3 bases, leaving 9 bases between the germline ends. This CDR3 is 14 amino acids long. The germline V gene encodes CDR1 SGHVS and CDR2 FQNEAQ.

The chain joins TRBV10-3 to TRBJ2-3; unclear D gene. This CDR3 is built from 14 residues. The V end was cut by 0 bases, the J end by 2 bases, with 6 bases between. CDR1 is ENHRY, CDR2 SYGVKD, per germline. The CDR3 nucleotides are TGTGCCATCAGTGAGTCGAGAAACACAGATACGCAGTATTTT. Its translation is CAISESRNTDTQYF.

The gene calls are TRBV6-5 and TRBJ2-5; TRBD1 agrees at 9 bases. CDR3 size: 15 residues. CDR1 and CDR2 from the germline V gene are MNHEY and SVGAGI. Trimming cost V 0 bases and J 5 bases; bases outside gene matches: 4. The DNA of the CDR3 is TGTGCCAGCAGTTACTCGGGACAGGGTGGGGAGACCCAGTACTTC. Protein product: CASSYSGQGGETQYF.

V and J are TRBV7-3 and TRBJ1-4, with 7 bases identical to TRBD1. CDR1 and CDR2 (germline): SGHTA, FQGTGA. The CDR3 consists of 19 residues. Germline trimming cut 0 bases from V and 0 bases from J; bases unmatched to any gene: 10. The CDR3 DNA sequence: TGTGCCAGCAGCTTAACGGGGGACAGACCAGATGCAACTAATGAAAAACTGTTTTTT. Amino acid sequence: CASSLTGDRPDATNEKLFF.

This clone was picked up one time. The V call is TRBV30, the J call TRBJ1-6, with D possibly being TRBD1 (6 bases). V dropped 5 bases and J dropped 0 bases, with 14 bases sitting between them. The germline CDR1 and CDR2 sequences are GTSNPN and SVGIG (reference sequence). This CDR3 contains 16 residues. This chain's CDR3 is CAWDGTKGSYNSPLHF. In nucleotides, the CDR3 is TGTGCCTGGGATGGGACAAAGGGCTCCTATAATTCACCCCTCCACTTT.

The chain couples TRBV6-5 to TRBJ1-1; D gene uncertain. The CDR3 loop spans 11 amino acids. Trimming stripped 6 bases from V and 4 bases from J, with 6 bases between. Looked up from germline, CDR1 is MNHEY and CDR2 is SVGAGI. This CDR3 reads CASSSATEAFF. The DNA for the CDR3 is TGTGCCAGCAGCTCCGCCACTGAAGCTTTCTTT.

The V call is TRBV5-4, the J call TRBJ2-5, with 9 bases matching TRBD2. This CDR3 comprises 14 residues. The ends lost 6 bases at V and 2 bases at J; junction bases unmatched: 5. Germline values: CDR1 SGHNT, CDR2 YYREEE (reference sequence). DNA of the CDR3: TGTGCCAGCACCCTAGCGGGGACACAAGAGACCCAGTACTTC. Translation gives CASTLAGTQETQYF.

The chain has TRBV5-1 and TRBJ2-2; unclear D gene. From germline, CDR1 is SGHRS and CDR2 YFSETQ. V lost 4 bases to trimming and J lost 1 base, with 20 bases between them. The CDR3 extends over 18 amino acids. The CDR3 protein is CASSKTESTRMNTGELFF. The CDR3 DNA sequence: TGCGCCAGCAGCAAAACCGAATCTACGCGGATGAACACCGGGGAGCTGTTTTTT.

The CDR3 protein is CATSRTTAGTEAFF. The CDR3 DNA is TGTGCCACCAGCCGAACGACGGCGGGGACTGAAGCTTTCTTT. V usage is TRBV15 and J usage is TRBJ1-1, with unresolved D. Trimming cost V 5 bases and J 5 bases, with 15 bases left between them. Germline lookup yields CDR1 LNHNV and CDR2 YYDKDF (reference sequence). This CDR3 contains 14 residues.

The chain combines TRBV28 with TRBJ1-1; D may be TRBD1 (5 bases). Deletions cut 1 base from V and 4 bases from J, with 10 bases between. Germline loops: CDR1 MDHEN, CDR2 SYDVKM. The CDR3 has 14 residues. CDR3 region: CASSLSDSSTEAFF. CDR3 DNA sequence: TGTGCCAGCAGTTTATCTGACAGTTCCACTGAAGCTTTCTTT.

The V and J genes are TRBV4-3 and TRBJ2-7; 12 bases are shared with TRBD1. Germline V gives CDR1 LGHNA, CDR2 YSLEER. The CDR3 runs 17 residues. J gave up 4 bases and V 4 bases, and 11 bases lay outside the gene matches. The CDR3 DNA reads TGCGCCAGCAGCCCAAATTCTGGGACAGGGGGCTTATACGAGCAGTACTTC. Translating gives CASSPNSGTGGLYEQYF.

The chain couples TRBV10-1 to TRBJ1-6; D not certain. CDR3 size: 18 residues. V dropped 4 bases and J dropped 0 bases, with 16 bases sitting between them. Germline V gives CDR1 WNHNN, CDR2 SYGVQD (reference sequence). CDR3: CASSGGDMGSSYNSPLHF. The CDR3 bases are TGCGCCAGCAGTGGTGGAGATATGGGGAGCTCCTATAATTCACCCCTCCACTTT.

The chain employs TRBV27 and TRBJ2-3; maybe TRBD1 (5 bases). Deletions cut 10 bases from V and 4 bases from J, with 15 bases between. The CDR3 is 13 amino acids. Germline assignment: CDR1 MNHEY and CDR2 SMNVEV (reference sequence). The CDR3 DNA is TGTGCCACCATTGGTTGGGGCGCAGATACGCAGTATTTT. It translates to CATIGWGADTQYF.

The CDR3 region has the DNA TGTGCCAGCAGTTACCGCGTCCAGACAGATACGCAGTATTTT. It specifies CASSYRVQTDTQYF. V and J are TRBV6-5 and TRBJ2-3; D is undetermined. This CDR3 has 14 amino acids. V lost 2 bases, J lost 3 bases, and 9 bases lay in between. CDR1 is MNHEY, CDR2 SVGAGI, per germline.

The chain links TRBV20-1 to TRBJ1-2; TRBD1 might be the D (5 bases). The CDR3 has 11 residues. Germline CDR1 DFQATT, CDR2 SNEGSKA (reference sequence). This CDR3 is CSVRVNYGYTF. As DNA, the CDR3 is TGCAGCGTCAGGGTTAACTATGGCTACACCTTC.

This chain uses TRBV27 with TRBJ2-1; 12 bases agree with TRBD2. V shed 1 base and J 6 bases; nucleotides not matched to a gene: 13. The germline V gene encodes CDR1 MNHEY and CDR2 SMNVEV (reference sequence). The CDR3 is made up of 19 amino acids. The CDR3 nucleotides are TGTGCCAGCAGTTTATTTTCCGGGACCCTAGCGGGAGGGATCAATGAGCAGTTCTTC. This translates into CASSLFSGTLAGGINEQFF.

The genes are TRBV30 and TRBJ1-6; the D is unclear. V was trimmed by 3 bases and J by 7 bases, leaving 7 bases between them. CDR3 size: 12 residues. Looked up from germline, CDR1 is GTSNPN and CDR2 is SVGIG (reference sequence). This CDR3 reads CAWSGPNSPLHF. The CDR3 nucleotides are TGTGCCTGGAGCGGCCCAAATTCACCCCTCCACTTT.